This T cell receptor (beta chain) derives from a study of early T cells in non-severe SARS-CoV-2 infection. This clonotype was counted a few times. Each CDR3 protein is one row after TCRdb ran MiXCR on the 5' RACE reads. The sample consists of around 58,000 distinct CDR3 sequences, more than 13% of them appearing once. Per germline, CDR1 DFQATT and CDR2 SNEGSKA (reference sequence). The V gene end was trimmed by 3 bases and the J gene end by 2 bases; junction bases not matched to a gene: 5. The CDR3 is 15 residues long. The genes are TRBV20-1 and TRBJ2-3; 10 positions match TRBD1. The input for sequencing was whole blood, taken at baseline. The receptor comes from an adult who was a healthcare worker with PCR-confirmed SARS-CoV-2 infection or an uninfected control (not recorded which). In DNA, the CDR3 is TGCAGTGCTAGTCCGGGACAGGGGAACACAGATACGCAGTATTTT. Protein: CSASPGQGNTDTQYF.